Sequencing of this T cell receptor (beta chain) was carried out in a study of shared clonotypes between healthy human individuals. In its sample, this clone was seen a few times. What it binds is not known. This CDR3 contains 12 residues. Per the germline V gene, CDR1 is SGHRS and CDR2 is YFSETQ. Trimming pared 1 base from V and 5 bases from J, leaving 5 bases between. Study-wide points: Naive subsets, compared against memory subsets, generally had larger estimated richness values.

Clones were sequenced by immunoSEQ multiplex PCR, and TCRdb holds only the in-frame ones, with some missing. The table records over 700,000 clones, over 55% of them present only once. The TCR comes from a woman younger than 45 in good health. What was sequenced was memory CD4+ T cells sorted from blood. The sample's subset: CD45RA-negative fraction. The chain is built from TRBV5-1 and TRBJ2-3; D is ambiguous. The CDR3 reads CASSLQIDTQYF. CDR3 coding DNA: TGCGCCAGCAGCTTGCAGATAGATACGCAGTATTTT.